Listed below are T cell receptor beta chains from one sample, sequenced in a study of cytomegalovirus exposure and HLA in healthy donors. This table comes from immunoSEQ multiplex PCR, and its TCRdb copy is limited to in-frame clones, with some not included. The table shows over 150,000 clones, with 70% to 85% occurring only once. The sequenced material came from PBMCs. The receptor source for this set is a man between 18 and 35 years old in good health and CMV-seronegative. The conserved cysteine and the conserved F or W are not part of the CDR3 here.

CDR3: ASSLVSSTDTQY
V: TRBV7-7
J: TRBJ2-3

CDR3: ASSYKGQTPYEQY
V: TRBV28
J: TRBJ2-7

CDR3: ASSLSPSSPLSHGYT
V: TRBV4-1
J: TRBJ1-2

CDR3: ASSTRQGALEAF
V: TRBV4-1
J: TRBJ1-1

CDR3: ASSKQLLETQY
V: TRBV14
J: TRBJ2-5

CDR3: ASSVGGTGAYEQY
V: TRBV9
J: TRBJ2-7

CDR3: ASSLWLAGESNTGELF
V: TRBV5-1
J: TRBJ2-2

CDR3: ASRTGGKDEQY
V: TRBV5-4
J: TRBJ2-7

CDR3: ASSFSGAGETQY
V: TRBV28
J: TRBJ2-5

CDR3: ASSEGGTQY
V: TRBV2
J: TRBJ2-5

CDR3: ASSWGHSTDTQY
V: TRBV28
J: TRBJ2-3

CDR3: ASSARTGISYEQY
V: TRBV6-1
J: TRBJ2-7

CDR3: ASSPGTAAATNEKLF
V: TRBV27
J: TRBJ1-4

CDR3: ASSPYQGGNQPQH
V: TRBV4-3
J: TRBJ1-5

CDR3: AISESTGRLSPLH
V: TRBV10-3
J: TRBJ1-6

CDR3: ASSQDSTNTGELF
V: TRBV7-9
J: TRBJ2-2

CDR3: ASSWTSGRENTQY
V: TRBV7-3
J: TRBJ2-3

CDR3: ASSFAGTPNTGELF
V: TRBV27
J: TRBJ2-2

CDR3: ASSPSGNEQF
V: TRBV5-1
J: TRBJ2-1

CDR3: ASSLVTEAF
V: TRBV7-3
J: TRBJ1-1

CDR3: ASSGRIRDRAY
V: TRBV7-2
J: TRBJ2-7

CDR3: ASSLGDRLNEQF
V: TRBV5-1
J: TRBJ2-1

CDR3: ASGLALAGGQETQY
V: TRBV12-5
J: TRBJ2-5

CDR3: AWRLPGNEKLF
V: TRBV30
J: TRBJ1-4

CDR3: ASSWVTGYSYEQY
V: TRBV5-1
J: TRBJ2-7

CDR3: ASSHREDGTL
V: TRBV18
J: TRBJ2-1

CDR3: ASTGQVGTDTQY
V: TRBV6-1
J: TRBJ2-3

CDR3: ASSLSWDWPREQY
V: TRBV7-2
J: TRBJ2-7

CDR3: ASRPFAAGTSPY
V: TRBV5-1
J: TRBJ2-4

CDR3: ASSLEAGNTEAF
V: TRBV7-9
J: TRBJ1-1

CDR3: ASNQAGGTDTQY
V: TRBV5-1
J: TRBJ2-3

CDR3: ASSSFSTDTQY
V: TRBV6-6
J: TRBJ2-3

CDR3: ASRWGASGRRNGELF
V: TRBV5-1
J: TRBJ2-2

CDR3: ASSLLPDSNQPQH
V: TRBV6-1
J: TRBJ1-5

CDR3: ASRPVSLSYEQY
V: TRBV7-2
J: TRBJ2-7

CDR3: ATSRGGRDYEQY
V: TRBV15
J: TRBJ2-7

CDR3: AISGGSGSPYEQY
V: TRBV10-3
J: TRBJ2-7

CDR3: ASSQGMATNEKLF
V: TRBV27
J: TRBJ1-4

CDR3: ASSLNTGNSYEQY
V: TRBV5-1
J: TRBJ2-7

CDR3: ASSEASYNEQF
V: TRBV10-1
J: TRBJ2-1

CDR3: ASSLFGGRYTEAF
V: TRBV28
J: TRBJ1-1

CDR3: ASSASGGAAYGYT
V: TRBV27
J: TRBJ1-2

CDR3: ASSVGLLRTDTQY
V: TRBV7-7
J: TRBJ2-3

CDR3: ASSLGGGSRLQETQY
V: TRBV5-1
J: TRBJ2-5

CDR3: ASSLSAGWENTQY
V: TRBV27
J: TRBJ2-3

CDR3: ASSYVDRGRNEQF
V: TRBV6-5
J: TRBJ2-1

CDR3: ASSYELNRGQF
V: TRBV6-5
J: TRBJ2-1

CDR3: ASSFNPRDSNYGYT
V: TRBV5-1
J: TRBJ1-2

CDR3: ASRNGGEQF
V: TRBV7-9
J: TRBJ2-1